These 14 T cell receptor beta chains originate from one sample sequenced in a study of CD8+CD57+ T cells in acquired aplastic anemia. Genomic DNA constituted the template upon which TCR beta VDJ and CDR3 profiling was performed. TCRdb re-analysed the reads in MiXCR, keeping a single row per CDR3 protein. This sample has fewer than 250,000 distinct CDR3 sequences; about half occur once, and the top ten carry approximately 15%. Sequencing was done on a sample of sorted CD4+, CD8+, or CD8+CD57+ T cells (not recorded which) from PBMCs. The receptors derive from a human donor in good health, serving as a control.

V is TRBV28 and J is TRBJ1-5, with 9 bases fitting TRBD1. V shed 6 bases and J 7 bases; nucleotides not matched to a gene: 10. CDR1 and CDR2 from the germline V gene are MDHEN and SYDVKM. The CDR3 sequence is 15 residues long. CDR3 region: CASSPRTGVRQPQHF. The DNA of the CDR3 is TGTGCCAGCAGCCCCCGGACAGGGGTAAGACAGCCCCAGCATTTT.

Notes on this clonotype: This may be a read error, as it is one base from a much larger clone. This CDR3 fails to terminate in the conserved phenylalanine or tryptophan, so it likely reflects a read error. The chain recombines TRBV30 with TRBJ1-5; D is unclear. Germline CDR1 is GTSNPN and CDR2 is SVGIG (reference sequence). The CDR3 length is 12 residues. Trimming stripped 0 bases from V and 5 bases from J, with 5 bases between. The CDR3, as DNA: TGTGCCTGGAGTGTACTGGATCAGCCCCAGCATCTT. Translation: CAWSVLDQPQHL.

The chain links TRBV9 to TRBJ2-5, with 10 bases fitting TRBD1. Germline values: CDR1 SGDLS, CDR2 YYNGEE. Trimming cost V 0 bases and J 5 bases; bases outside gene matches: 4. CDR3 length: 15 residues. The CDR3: CASSVGRQGAETQYF. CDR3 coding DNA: TGTGCCAGCAGCGTAGGGAGACAGGGGGCTGAGACCCAGTACTTC.

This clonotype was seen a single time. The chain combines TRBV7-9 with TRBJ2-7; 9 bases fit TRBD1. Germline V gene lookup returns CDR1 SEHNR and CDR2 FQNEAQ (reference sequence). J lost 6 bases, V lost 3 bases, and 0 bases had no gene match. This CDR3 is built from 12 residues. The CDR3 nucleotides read TGTGCCAGCAGCTTGACAGGGGGCGAGCAGTACTTC. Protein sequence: CASSLTGGEQYF.

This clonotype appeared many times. CDR3: CASSVDVGNYGYTF. The CDR3 DNA reads TGTGCCAGCAGCGTAGATGTAGGGAACTATGGCTACACCTTC. The chain is built from TRBV9 and TRBJ1-2; D unresolved. In germline, CDR1 is SGDLS, CDR2 YYNGEE. CDR3 length: 14 residues. V lost 0 bases and J 2 bases, leaving 8 bases between the germline ends.

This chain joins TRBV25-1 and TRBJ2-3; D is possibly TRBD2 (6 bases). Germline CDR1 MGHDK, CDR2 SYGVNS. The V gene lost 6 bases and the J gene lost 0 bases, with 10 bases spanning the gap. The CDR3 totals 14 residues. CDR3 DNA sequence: TGTGCCAGCAGCGGCGGGATTAGCACAGATACGCAGTATTTT. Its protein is CASSGGISTDTQYF.

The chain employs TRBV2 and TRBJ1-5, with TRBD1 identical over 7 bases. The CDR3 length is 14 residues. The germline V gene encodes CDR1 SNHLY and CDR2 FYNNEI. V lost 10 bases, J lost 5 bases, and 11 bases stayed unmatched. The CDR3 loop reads CATSRQGQYQPQHF. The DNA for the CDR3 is TGTGCCACCAGCCGACAGGGACAGTATCAGCCCCAGCATTTT.

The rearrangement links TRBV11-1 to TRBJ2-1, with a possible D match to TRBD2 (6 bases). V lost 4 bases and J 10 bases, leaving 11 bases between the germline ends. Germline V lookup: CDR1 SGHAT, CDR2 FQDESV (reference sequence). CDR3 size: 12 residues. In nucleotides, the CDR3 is TGTGCCAGCAGCTCCGGCGGGATGGAGCAGTTCTTC. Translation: CASSSGGMEQFF.

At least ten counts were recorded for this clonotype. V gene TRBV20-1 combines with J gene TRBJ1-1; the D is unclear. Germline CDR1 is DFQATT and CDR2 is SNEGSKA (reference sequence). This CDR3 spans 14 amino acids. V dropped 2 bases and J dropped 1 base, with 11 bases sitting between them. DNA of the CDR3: TGCAGTGCTAGACCCCCCATTAGGAACACTGAAGCTTTCTTT. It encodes CSARPPIRNTEAFF.

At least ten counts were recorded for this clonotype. This CDR3 reads CASKLAGPGETQYF. CDR3 bases: TGTGCCAGTAAACTAGCGGGGCCTGGAGAGACCCAGTACTTC. This chain joins TRBV19 and TRBJ2-5; 10 bases are a match to TRBD2. Trimming cost V 7 bases and J 4 bases; bases outside gene matches: 6. CDR1 LNHDA and CDR2 SQIVND come from the germline V gene (reference sequence). The CDR3 spans 14 residues.

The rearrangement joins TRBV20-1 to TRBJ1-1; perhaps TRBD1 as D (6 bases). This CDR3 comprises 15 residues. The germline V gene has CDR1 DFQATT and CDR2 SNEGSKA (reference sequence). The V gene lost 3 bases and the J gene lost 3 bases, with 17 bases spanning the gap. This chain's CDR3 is CSASPDRKGDTEAFF. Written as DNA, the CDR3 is TGCAGTGCTAGCCCCGACAGGAAGGGGGACACTGAAGCTTTCTTT.

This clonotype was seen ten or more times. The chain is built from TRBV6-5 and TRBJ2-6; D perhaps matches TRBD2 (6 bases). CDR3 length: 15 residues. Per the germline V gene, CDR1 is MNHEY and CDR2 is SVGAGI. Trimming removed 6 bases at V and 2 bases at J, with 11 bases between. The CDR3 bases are TGTGCCAGCAGCGGCGGGGCGGCTGGGGCCAACGTCCTGACTTTC. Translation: CASSGGAAGANVLTF.

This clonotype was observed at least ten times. The CDR3 reads CSVSYAYTTYEQYF. The CDR3 bases are TGCAGCGTTAGTTATGCGTACACGACCTACGAGCAGTACTTC. V usage is TRBV29-1 and J usage is TRBJ2-7; D remains unclear. The V gene's germline CDR1 is SQVTM and CDR2 ANQGSEA. There are 14 residues in the CDR3. The V end was cut by 5 bases, the J end by 2 bases, with 16 bases between.

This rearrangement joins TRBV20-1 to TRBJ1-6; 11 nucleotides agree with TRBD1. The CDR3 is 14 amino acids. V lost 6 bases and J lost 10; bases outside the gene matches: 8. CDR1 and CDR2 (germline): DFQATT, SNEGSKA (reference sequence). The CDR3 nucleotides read TGCAGTGCGAATGGACAGGGGGCAAACTCACCCCTCCACTTT. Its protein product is CSANGQGANSPLHF.